These 28 T cell receptor beta chains were sequenced from one sample in a study of blood T cells in healthy people across ages. Primed by a sample-barcoded 5' primer and a J-beta primer mix, a second PCR proceeded for roughly 7 to 11 cycles. TCRdb independently ran MiXCR on the 5' RACE reads; one entry per CDR3 protein. The sample yields over a million distinct CDR3 sequences, under 30% seen once. These data were likewise used in another study, on T cells of mothers and their children.

Sequences were obtained from blood. The receptors were gathered from a girl between 2 and 10 years old in good health.

There are many counts of this clonotype. The chain has TRBV29-1 and TRBJ1-4; no firm D call. The germline V and J ends were trimmed by 4 bases and 3 bases, with 9 bases remaining between them. The CDR3 runs 13 residues. Germline V CDR1 and CDR2: SQVTM, ANQGSEA. CDR3 DNA: TGCAGCGTTGTTTCCCGGTCTAATGAAAAACTGTTTTTT. As protein: CSVVSRSNEKLFF.

V is TRBV3-1 and J is TRBJ2-6; possible D gene TRBD2, 6 bases. Trimming stripped 3 bases from V and 0 bases from J, with 6 bases between. CDR1 and CDR2 (germline): LGHDT, YNNKEL (reference sequence). CDR3 size: 15 residues. As DNA, the CDR3 is TGTGCCAGCAGCCAGGACTACTCTGGGGCCAACGTCCTGACTTTC. It translates to CASSQDYSGANVLTF.

This clonotype came up a few times. The rearrangement uses TRBV29-1 and TRBJ2-5; 9 bases are shared with TRBD1. V was pared by 3 bases and J by 5 bases, with 7 bases of the junction left unmatched. CDR3 length equals 14 residues. Looked up from germline, CDR1 is SQVTM and CDR2 is ANQGSEA. The CDR3 region is CSVEQTGGTETQYF. In DNA, the CDR3 is TGCAGCGTTGAGCAGACAGGGGGAACGGAGACCCAGTACTTC.

This clonotype was observed a few times. This chain joins TRBV28 and TRBJ2-5, with D perhaps TRBD2 (6 bases). V was shortened by 2 bases and J by 4 bases, with 26 bases between the two germline ends. The CDR3 is 19 amino acids. Germline assignment: CDR1 MDHEN and CDR2 SYDVKM. The CDR3 loop reads CASSLEWDSSGPLLETQYF. The CDR3 DNA reads as TGTGCCAGCAGTTTAGAGTGGGACTCCAGCGGACCTCTGCTAGAGACCCAGTACTTC.

The V and J genes are TRBV14 and TRBJ1-3; D gene uncertain. V dropped 0 bases and J dropped 0 bases, with 15 bases sitting between them. The CDR3 is 18 amino acids. Germline-derived CDR1 and CDR2 are SGHDN and FVKESK. The CDR3 spells CASSQDQSGTYSGNTIYF. The CDR3 DNA is TGTGCCAGCAGCCAAGATCAGTCAGGCACCTACTCTGGAAACACCATATATTTT.

The genes are TRBV12-3 or TRBV12-4 and TRBJ2-2; the D is unclear. This CDR3 spans 13 amino acids. Trimming stripped 4 bases from V and 6 bases from J, with 9 bases between. This CDR3 reads CASSSDVAGELFF. In DNA, the CDR3 is TGTGCCAGCAGTTCTGACGTCGCCGGGGAGCTGTTTTTT.

The chain couples TRBV29-1 to TRBJ2-4, with a weak D call TRBD2 (5 bases). The CDR3 is made up of 16 amino acids. Germline-derived CDR1 and CDR2 are SQVTM and ANQGSEA. The V gene lost 5 bases and the J gene lost 6 bases, with 23 bases spanning the gap. CDR3: CSVLARDSLIGNIQYF. The CDR3 bases are TGCAGCGTTTTGGCTCGGGATTCCCTGATTGGAAACATTCAGTACTTC.

This clonotype has only a few counts. The rearrangement uses TRBV2 and TRBJ1-1; TRBD1 might be the D (5 bases). Trimming left V 7 bases short and J 4 bases short, with 13 bases between. This CDR3 region has 13 residues. The germline gives CDR1 SNHLY, CDR2 FYNNEI. CDR3 region: CASNEGRSTEAFF. CDR3 nucleotide sequence: TGTGCCAGCAACGAGGGGAGGAGCACTGAAGCTTTCTTT.

This clonotype was counted between two and nine times. The chain recombines TRBV7-3 with TRBJ2-5; possibly TRBD1 or TRBD2 for D (5 bases each). This CDR3 is built from 15 residues. CDR1 is SGHTA and CDR2 is FQGTGA in the germline V gene. V lost 3 bases and J 4 bases, leaving 15 bases between the germline ends. CDR3 DNA sequence: TGTGCCAGCAGCTTTGGGACGCTCGCTCGAGAGACCCAGTACTTC. Translated: CASSFGTLARETQYF.

About this clonotype itself: At one end, the junction sequence differs from germline, possibly due to a read error. The CDR3 reads CSVETSGAQNF. The CDR3 coding sequence is TGCAGCGTGGAGACTAGCGGCGCACAAAACTTC. This chain connects TRBV29-1 to TRBJ2-1, with 9 bases that match TRBD2. Germline V gene data show CDR1 as SQVTM and CDR2 as ANQGSEA. The CDR3 runs 11 residues.

CDR3 in amino acids: CSAMGQQHNTQYF. As DNA, the CDR3 is TGCAGTGCTATGGGACAGCAGCACAATACGCAGTATTTT. V gene TRBV20-1 combines with J gene TRBJ2-3; the match to TRBD1 covers 7 bases. Germline CDR1 DFQATT, CDR2 SNEGSKA (reference sequence). The trim removed 4 bases at V and 7 bases at J, leaving 8 bases unmatched. This CDR3 comprises 13 residues.

This chain links TRBV7-8 with TRBJ1-5; D remains ambiguous. Trimming took off 1 base at V and 3 bases at J, with 10 bases between the two ends. The CDR3 contains 15 residues. Germline V gene sequence: CDR1 SGHVS, CDR2 FQNEAQ. The chain's CDR3 is CASSLGSDPNQPQHF. The CDR3 bases are TGTGCCAGCAGCTTAGGGTCAGACCCCAATCAGCCCCAGCATTTT.

The genes are TRBV10-3 and TRBJ2-7; 7 nucleotides align to TRBD1. The V and J ends lost 6 bases and 0 bases, in that order; junction bases with no gene match: 2. The germline CDR1 and CDR2 sequences are ENHRY and SYGVKD. CDR3 length: 13 amino acids. This CDR3 reads CAIRGQHSYEQYF. CDR3 sequence (DNA): TGTGCCATCAGGGGACAGCACTCCTACGAGCAGTACTTC.

This clonotype appeared a few times. The chain carries TRBV29-1 and TRBJ1-2; possible D gene TRBD1, 5 bases. The germline V gene encodes CDR1 SQVTM and CDR2 ANQGSEA. V lost 7 bases and J 4 bases, leaving 16 bases between the germline ends. The CDR3 length is 13 residues. The DNA of the CDR3 is TGCAGCGGATATGACGGACACTTCTATGGCTACACCTTC. As protein: CSGYDGHFYGYTF.

This clonotype was seen only a few times. The chain recombines TRBV4-2 with TRBJ2-4; no definite D call. The CDR3 extends over 13 amino acids. CDR1 and CDR2 from the germline V gene are LGHNA and YNFKEQ. Deletions cut 2 bases from V and 8 bases from J, with 10 bases between. The CDR3 nucleotides are TGTGCCAGCAGCCAACGGACCCAGGACATTCAGTACTTC. Translating gives CASSQRTQDIQYF.

This clonotype appeared a few times. The chain joins TRBV7-9 to TRBJ2-7; no clear D. The CDR3 contains 13 residues. The V gene lost 1 base and the J gene lost 6 bases, with 10 bases spanning the gap. Per germline, CDR1 SEHNR and CDR2 FQNEAQ (reference sequence). The CDR3 here is CASSLGSGSEQYF. The CDR3, as DNA: TGTGCCAGCAGCTTAGGGTCCGGGTCCGAGCAGTACTTC.

In its sample, this clonotype was seen a few times. V usage is TRBV29-1 and J usage is TRBJ2-1; no firm D call. Germline values: CDR1 SQVTM, CDR2 ANQGSEA. V lost 5 bases, J lost 1 base, and 18 bases lay in between. The CDR3 is made up of 16 amino acids. CDR3 bases: TGCAGCGTTAGTGGAACGGAAACCTCATCCTACAATGAGCAGTTCTTC. Amino acid sequence: CSVSGTETSSYNEQFF.

The chain carries TRBV11-2 and TRBJ1-2; a weak D match, TRBD1 (5 bases). Germline CDR1 is SGHAT and CDR2 is FQNNGV. The V and J ends lost 5 bases and 4 bases respectively, with 29 bases between them. This CDR3 region has 19 residues. CDR3 loop: CASSELGPVRGVHRYGYTF. The CDR3 coding sequence is TGTGCCAGCAGCGAATTGGGGCCAGTGCGGGGGGTTCACCGCTATGGCTACACCTTC.

This clonotype was seen only a few times. The chain couples TRBV27 to TRBJ2-4; 7 nucleotides align to TRBD2. Germline CDR1 is MNHEY and CDR2 is SMNVEV (reference sequence). V was clipped by 1 base and J by 5 bases; unmatched bases: 2. The CDR3 spans 14 residues. CDR3 nucleotide sequence: TGTGCCAGCAGTTTATGGGCGGGGGAAAACATTCAGTACTTC. Translating it yields CASSLWAGENIQYF.

This sequence joins TRBV7-9 and TRBJ1-6; D is undetermined. The CDR3 sequence is 13 residues long. Germline values: CDR1 SEHNR, CDR2 FQNEAQ (reference sequence). Trimming shortened V by 2 bases and J by 13 bases, and 12 bases separated the two germline ends. CDR3 amino acids: CASSLSTSRPLHF. CDR3 nucleotides: TGTGCCAGCAGCTTAAGTACAAGCCGCCCCCTCCACTTT.

The chain combines TRBV7-8 with TRBJ2-7; D is possibly TRBD2 (6 bases). Trimming removed 5 bases at V and 1 base at J, with 15 bases between. CDR3 length equals 15 residues. Germline V CDR1 and CDR2: SGHVS, FQNEAQ. This CDR3 is CASSRRQEGSYEQYF. The CDR3 DNA follows: TGTGCCAGCAGCCGTCGGCAGGAGGGGTCCTACGAGCAGTACTTC.

This clonotype was detected a few times. The chain employs TRBV29-1 and TRBJ2-7; perhaps D is TRBD1 or TRBD2 (5 bases each). CDR1 is SQVTM, CDR2 ANQGSEA, per germline. This CDR3 contains 13 residues. Between the trimmed V and J ends, which lost 4 bases and 0 bases, there was a span of 10 bases. Here the CDR3 reads CSVGGSSSYEQYF. Here the CDR3 DNA reads TGCAGCGTTGGGGGGTCCTCCTCCTACGAGCAGTACTTC.

Comments on this clonotype: The junction departs from germline at one end; a sequencing error may be responsible. This chain uses TRBV29-1 with TRBJ2-2; D might be TRBD2 (6 bases). Germline CDR1 SQVTM, CDR2 ANQGSEA. The CDR3 runs to 13 residues. As DNA, the CDR3 is TGCAGCGCCGGACTGAAGAACACCGGGGGGCTGTTTTTT. Its translation: CSAGLKNTGGLFF.

This clonotype appeared a few times. This chain joins TRBV29-1 and TRBJ2-5; D is unresolved. The germline CDR1 and CDR2 sequences are SQVTM and ANQGSEA. There are 12 residues in the CDR3. Trimming took 1 base from V and 7 from J, leaving 10 bases between them. CDR3 bases: TGCAGCGTTGAAGGGGATGTGGGGACCCAGTACTTC. Amino acid sequence: CSVEGDVGTQYF.

The chain has TRBV29-1 and TRBJ1-4, with D perhaps matching TRBD1 (5 bases). The CDR3 runs 14 residues. Trimming cost V 1 base and J 4 bases, with 10 bases left between them. Looked up from germline, CDR1 is SQVTM and CDR2 is ANQGSEA. The CDR3 DNA is TGCAGCGTTGAAGGCCGGGACGGTAATGAAAAACTGTTTTTT. It yields the protein CSVEGRDGNEKLFF.

This chain uses TRBV7-2 with TRBJ2-3, with TRBD2 matching 8 bases. The CDR3 has 15 residues. Germline trimming cut 2 bases from V and 5 bases from J; bases unmatched to any gene: 6. Germline V gene lookup returns CDR1 SGHTA and CDR2 FQGNSA. DNA for the CDR3: TGTGCCAGCAGCTTACAAGCGGGGGTACGAGATACGCAGTATTTT. Encoded protein: CASSLQAGVRDTQYF.

The chain carries TRBV7-3 and TRBJ2-3; D is ambiguous. V shed 1 base and J shed 8 bases, with 13 bases lying between them. The CDR3 totals 14 residues. Per the germline V gene, CDR1 is SGHTA and CDR2 is FQGTGA. CDR3 sequence reads: CASSLNPTLGTQYF. The CDR3 DNA reads as TGTGCCAGCAGCTTAAACCCGACACTCGGTACGCAGTATTTT.

The chain joins TRBV7-2 to TRBJ2-3, with a weak D call TRBD2 (6 bases). Germline lookup yields CDR1 SGHTA and CDR2 FQGNSA. V was pared by 7 bases and J by 6 bases, with 17 bases between. This CDR3 is 14 amino acids long. CDR3 DNA: TGTGCCAGCACCCTCAGGAGCGGGCCGGATACGCAGTATTTT. Translating it yields CASTLRSGPDTQYF.